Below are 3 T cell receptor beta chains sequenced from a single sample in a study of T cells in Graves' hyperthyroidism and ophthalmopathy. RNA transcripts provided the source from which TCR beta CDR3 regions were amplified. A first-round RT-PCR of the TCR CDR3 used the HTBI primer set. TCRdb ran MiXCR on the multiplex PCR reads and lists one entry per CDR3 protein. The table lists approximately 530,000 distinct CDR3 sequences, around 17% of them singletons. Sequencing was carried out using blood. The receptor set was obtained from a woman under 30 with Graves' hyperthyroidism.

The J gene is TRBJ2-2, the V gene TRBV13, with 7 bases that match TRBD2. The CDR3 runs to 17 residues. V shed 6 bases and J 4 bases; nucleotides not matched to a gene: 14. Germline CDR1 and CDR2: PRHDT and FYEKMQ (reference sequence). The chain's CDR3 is CASSRGAGVFSTGELFF. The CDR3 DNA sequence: TGTGCCAGCAGTCGTGGGGCGGGAGTTTTCTCCACCGGGGAGCTGTTTTTT. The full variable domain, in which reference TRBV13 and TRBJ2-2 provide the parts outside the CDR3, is AAGVIQSPRHLIKEKRETATLKCYPIPRHDTVYWYQQGPGQDPQFLISFYEKMQSDKGSIPDRFSAQQFSDYHSELNMSSLELGDSALYFCASSRGAGVFSTGELFFGEGSRLTVL.

This CDR3 reads CASTRQGSSNEKLFF. In DNA, the CDR3 is TGTGCCAGCACCCGACAGGGGTCTTCTAATGAAAAACTGTTTTTT. This sequence joins TRBV12-3 or TRBV12-4 and TRBJ1-4, with 8 positions matching TRBD1. Losses at the gene ends were 7 bases for V and 3 bases for J; bases not matched to a gene: 7. There are 15 residues in the CDR3.

CDR3 in DNA: TGCGCCAGCAGCCAAGTCTCTGACTATGGCTACACCTTC. The encoded protein is CASSQVSDYGYTF. The V and J genes are TRBV4-1 and TRBJ1-2; D remains unclear. The CDR3 is 13 residues long. Trimming pared 1 base from V and 3 bases from J, leaving 6 bases between. Germline-derived CDR1 and CDR2 are MGHRA and YSYEKL.